These 3 T cell receptor beta chains share one sample of origin, sequenced in a study of shared clonotypes between healthy human individuals. Using immunoSEQ multiplex PCR, the repertoire was profiled, and TCRdb retains in-frame clones only, with some absent. The repertoire holds 2 million to 2.5 million clones, around 95% seen once, with 0.1% to 0.15% in the top ten. Sequenced input: naive CD4+ T cells sorted from blood. Described subset: CD45RA+ positively selected. The receptor set was obtained from a man between 18 and 35 years old in good health.

The chain joins TRBV21-1 to TRBJ2-1; the table names TRBD2, a call not compared with the DNA. TRBV21-1 represents a pseudogene. The CDR3 loop spans 16 amino acids. In DNA form, the CDR3 reads TGTGCCAGCAGCAAAACCCCGGGAGAGTCCTACAATGAGCAGTTCTTC. Its protein product is CASSKTPGESYNEQFF.

The CDR3 loop reads CASSLVSGLGTGELFF. The CDR3 nucleotides read TGTGCCAGCAGCTTAGTGAGCGGGCTCGGCACCGGGGAGCTGTTTTTT. This chain connects TRBV7-2 to TRBJ2-2; maybe TRBD2 (6 bases). This CDR3 has 16 residues. Per the germline V gene, CDR1 is SGHTA and CDR2 is FQGNSA. V lost 1 base to trimming and J lost 4 bases, with 13 bases between them.

This chain joins TRBV6-1 and TRBJ2-7; 7 bases agree with TRBD1. The CDR3 spans 14 residues. Germline V gene data show CDR1 as MNHNS and CDR2 as SASEGT. J was trimmed by 2 bases and V by 7 bases; bases with no gene match: 8. The DNA of the CDR3 is TGTGCCAGCATGAAGGGGGCCTCGGCCTACGAGCAGTACTTC. Protein sequence: CASMKGASAYEQYF.